The rows below give T cell receptor beta chains drawn from one sample of a study of OX40 agonist ivuxolimab in advanced cancers. Sequencing used immunoSEQ multiplex PCR; TCRdb keeps in-frame clones, though not all of them. The data show more than 85,000 clones, less than 95% seen once. Sequenced material: CD4+ or CD8+ T cells sorted from blood, taken in a trial of the OX40 agonist ivuxolimab. These receptors were collected from an adult with an advanced solid tumor such as melanoma, head and neck, liver or kidney cancer. The CDR3 runs from the conserved cysteine through the conserved F or W. The order of the fields is J gene, clone size, V gene, D gene, CDR3 protein, CDR3 DNA. A D gene is named only where the DNA matches it firmly. Clone sizes are given selectively: once, few, many, or a class where the clone is expanded.

j_call: TRBJ2-3
clone_size: NA
v_call: TRBV7-9
d_call: TRBD2
cdr3_aa: CASSLVSSGFADTQYF
cdr3_nt: TGTGCCAGCAGCTTAGTGTCTAGCGGGTTTGCAGATACGCAGTATTTT

j_call: TRBJ2-2
clone_size: once
v_call: TRBV18
d_call: TRBD2
cdr3_aa: CASSGLAGVTGELFF
cdr3_nt: TGTGCCAGCTCCGGACTAGCGGGAGTCACCGGGGAGCTGTTTTTT

j_call: TRBJ2-1
clone_size: NA
v_call: TRBV5-1
d_call: TRBD2
cdr3_aa: CASSPGTGAGGYNEQFF
cdr3_nt: TGCGCCAGCAGCCCCGGGACGGGAGCGGGAGGGTACAATGAGCAGTTCTTC

j_call: TRBJ2-2
clone_size: NA
v_call: TRBV9
d_call: TRBD2
cdr3_aa: CASSVGVSGSTGELFF
cdr3_nt: TGTGCCAGCAGCGTAGGTGTTAGCGGGAGCACCGGGGAGCTGTTTTTT

j_call: TRBJ2-1
clone_size: once
v_call: TRBV28
d_call: TRBD2
cdr3_aa: CASSFGLAGKGWNEQFF
cdr3_nt: TGTGCCAGCAGTTTCGGACTAGCGGGAAAAGGTTGGAATGAGCAGTTCTTC

j_call: TRBJ2-1
clone_size: NA
v_call: TRBV4-2
d_call: TRBD1
cdr3_aa: CASSHLTGQGDNEQFF
cdr3_nt: TGTGCCAGCAGCCACCTAACGGGACAGGGGGACAATGAGCAGTTCTTC

j_call: TRBJ2-7
clone_size: NA
v_call: TRBV9
d_call: NA
cdr3_aa: CASSANRDPSYEQYF
cdr3_nt: TGTGCCAGCAGCGCCAACAGGGATCCCTCCTACGAGCAGTACTTC

j_call: TRBJ2-3
clone_size: once
v_call: TRBV7-6
d_call: TRBD1
cdr3_aa: CASSSKPGDRTTDTQYF
cdr3_nt: TGTGCCAGCAGCTCAAAGCCGGGGGACAGGACCACAGATACGCAGTATTTT

j_call: TRBJ2-5
clone_size: NA
v_call: TRBV7-9
d_call: TRBD2
cdr3_aa: CASGAWGGGQETQYF
cdr3_nt: TGTGCCAGTGGGGCCTGGGGGGGAGGTCAAGAGACCCAGTACTTC

j_call: TRBJ1-1
clone_size: few
v_call: TRBV18
d_call: NA
cdr3_aa: CASSPPTTEAFF
cdr3_nt: TGTGCCAGCTCACCACCGACAACTGAAGCTTTCTTT

j_call: TRBJ1-3
clone_size: NA
v_call: TRBV2
d_call: TRBD1
cdr3_aa: CASMSQGAAGNTIYF
cdr3_nt: TGTGCCAGCATGTCACAGGGGGCTGCTGGAAACACCATATATTTT

j_call: TRBJ2-7
clone_size: NA
v_call: TRBV11-3
d_call: NA
cdr3_aa: CASSLGRVEQYF
cdr3_nt: TGTGCCAGCAGCTTAGGGAGGGTCGAGCAGTACTTC

j_call: TRBJ2-1
clone_size: NA
v_call: TRBV7-2
d_call: TRBD2
cdr3_aa: CASSFLLAGNEQFF
cdr3_nt: TGTGCCAGCAGCTTTCTGCTAGCGGGCAATGAGCAGTTCTTC

j_call: TRBJ2-7
clone_size: NA
v_call: TRBV6-6
d_call: NA
cdr3_aa: CASSYLPRSNDEQYF
cdr3_nt: TGTGCCAGCAGTTACTTACCACGGAGTAACGACGAGCAGTACTTC

j_call: TRBJ2-1
clone_size: NA
v_call: TRBV10-3
d_call: TRBD2
cdr3_aa: CAISDPRAGARNEQFF
cdr3_nt: TGTGCCATCAGTGACCCGAGGGCGGGAGCACGGAATGAGCAGTTCTTC

j_call: TRBJ2-7
clone_size: NA
v_call: TRBV6-5
d_call: TRBD1
cdr3_aa: CASSYSTGVYEQYF
cdr3_nt: TGTGCCAGCAGTTACTCAACAGGGGTCTACGAGCAGTACTTC

j_call: TRBJ1-2
clone_size: NA
v_call: TRBV7-7
d_call: NA
cdr3_aa: CASSPWMTGNYGYTF
cdr3_nt: TGTGCCAGCAGCCCCTGGATGACAGGCAACTATGGCTACACCTTC

j_call: TRBJ2-7
clone_size: once
v_call: TRBV2
d_call: NA
cdr3_aa: CASKKGRDYEQYF
cdr3_nt: TGTGCCAGCAAGAAAGGCAGAGACTACGAGCAGTACTTC

j_call: TRBJ2-2
clone_size: NA
v_call: TRBV5-6
d_call: TRBD2
cdr3_aa: CASSLSLAGAGELFF
cdr3_nt: TGTGCCAGCAGCTTGAGCCTAGCGGGGGCCGGGGAGCTGTTTTTT

j_call: TRBJ1-2
clone_size: NA
v_call: TRBV28
d_call: NA
cdr3_aa: CASRPGRNYGYTF
cdr3_nt: TGTGCCAGCAGACCGGGACGGAACTATGGCTACACCTTC

j_call: TRBJ2-3
clone_size: once
v_call: TRBV7-2
d_call: NA
cdr3_aa: CASSRWIKDTQYF
cdr3_nt: TGTGCCAGCAGCCGGTGGATTAAAGATACGCAGTATTTT

j_call: TRBJ2-7
clone_size: NA
v_call: TRBV5-5
d_call: TRBD1
cdr3_aa: CASSWGQGTSYEQYF
cdr3_nt: TGTGCCAGCAGCTGGGGACAGGGGACCTCCTACGAGCAGTACTTC

j_call: TRBJ1-4
clone_size: NA
v_call: TRBV25-1
d_call: TRBD1
cdr3_aa: CASSRNRQGKEKLFF
cdr3_nt: TGTGCCAGCAGTCGTAACCGACAGGGAAAAGAAAAACTGTTTTTT

j_call: TRBJ1-4
clone_size: NA
v_call: TRBV7-2
d_call: NA
cdr3_aa: CASSLGQAVAKLFF
cdr3_nt: TGTGCCAGCAGCTTAGGGCAGGCGGTGGCAAAACTGTTTTTT

j_call: TRBJ2-1
clone_size: NA
v_call: TRBV7-9
d_call: NA
cdr3_aa: CASSIGQNNEQFF
cdr3_nt: TGTGCCAGCAGCATCGGACAGAACAATGAGCAGTTCTTC

j_call: TRBJ2-4
clone_size: NA
v_call: TRBV21-1
d_call: NA
cdr3_aa: CASRKGHGWGSKNIQYF
cdr3_nt: TGTGCCAGCCGAAAAGGCCATGGTTGGGGAAGCAAAAACATTCAGTACTTC

j_call: TRBJ2-1
clone_size: once
v_call: TRBV7-3
d_call: NA
cdr3_aa: CASSYPGQRYNEQFF
cdr3_nt: TGTGCCAGCAGCTATCCGGGACAAAGATACAATGAGCAGTTCTTC

j_call: TRBJ2-4
clone_size: NA
v_call: TRBV4-3
d_call: TRBD2
cdr3_aa: CASSQDRLADIQYF
cdr3_nt: TGCGCCAGCAGCCAAGATCGACTAGCGGACATTCAGTACTTC

j_call: TRBJ2-1
clone_size: NA
v_call: TRBV7-8
d_call: TRBD2
cdr3_aa: CASSLAGGPYNEQFF
cdr3_nt: TGTGCCAGCAGCTTAGCGGGAGGGCCATACAATGAGCAGTTCTTC

j_call: TRBJ1-3
clone_size: NA
v_call: TRBV7-9
d_call: NA
cdr3_aa: CASKEGTGNTIYF
cdr3_nt: TGTGCCAGCAAGGAGGGAACTGGAAACACCATATATTTT

j_call: TRBJ1-4
clone_size: NA
v_call: TRBV7-9
d_call: TRBD1
cdr3_aa: CASSQGQGREKLFF
cdr3_nt: TGTGCCAGCAGCCAAGGACAGGGGCGTGAAAAACTGTTTTTT

j_call: TRBJ2-3
clone_size: NA
v_call: TRBV5-1
d_call: TRBD1
cdr3_aa: CASSWGQGTTTDTQYF
cdr3_nt: TGCGCCAGCAGCTGGGGACAGGGAACCACCACAGATACGCAGTATTTT

j_call: TRBJ2-7
clone_size: once
v_call: TRBV7-2
d_call: TRBD2
cdr3_aa: CASSVTTSGRYEQYF
cdr3_nt: TGTGCCAGCAGCGTCACGACTAGCGGTCGCTACGAGCAGTACTTC

j_call: TRBJ2-7
clone_size: NA
v_call: TRBV4-1
d_call: TRBD2
cdr3_aa: CASSQPTSGKSEQYF
cdr3_nt: TGCGCCAGCAGCCAACCGACTAGCGGGAAATCTGAGCAGTACTTC

j_call: TRBJ2-1
clone_size: once
v_call: TRBV5-1
d_call: TRBD2
cdr3_aa: CASSLQSAAGAFNEQFF
cdr3_nt: TGCGCCAGCAGCTTACAATCAGCTGCGGGAGCTTTCAATGAGCAGTTCTTC

j_call: TRBJ2-3
clone_size: NA
v_call: TRBV4-2
d_call: TRBD1
cdr3_aa: CASSQEAGGAADTQYF
cdr3_nt: TGTGCCAGCAGCCAAGAGGCAGGGGGCGCAGCAGATACGCAGTATTTT

j_call: TRBJ2-7
clone_size: NA
v_call: TRBV18
d_call: NA
cdr3_aa: CASSPDSYEQYF
cdr3_nt: TGTGCCAGCTCACCAGACAGTTACGAGCAGTACTTC

j_call: TRBJ2-7
clone_size: NA
v_call: TRBV5-1
d_call: TRBD2
cdr3_aa: CASSFTSGAYEQYF
cdr3_nt: TGCGCCAGCAGCTTTACTAGCGGGGCCTACGAGCAGTACTTC

j_call: TRBJ2-7
clone_size: NA
v_call: TRBV18
d_call: TRBD2
cdr3_aa: CASSPYEPGTSGWQYF
cdr3_nt: TGTGCCAGCTCACCATACGAGCCCGGGACTAGCGGGTGGCAGTACTTC

j_call: TRBJ2-7
clone_size: once
v_call: TRBV6-5
d_call: NA
cdr3_aa: CATSYPGGHEQYF
cdr3_nt: TGTGCCACCAGTTACCCAGGGGGGCACGAGCAGTACTTC

j_call: TRBJ2-5
clone_size: NA
v_call: TRBV19
d_call: NA
cdr3_aa: CASRQGNGETQYF
cdr3_nt: TGTGCCAGTAGACAGGGTAATGGGGAGACCCAGTACTTC